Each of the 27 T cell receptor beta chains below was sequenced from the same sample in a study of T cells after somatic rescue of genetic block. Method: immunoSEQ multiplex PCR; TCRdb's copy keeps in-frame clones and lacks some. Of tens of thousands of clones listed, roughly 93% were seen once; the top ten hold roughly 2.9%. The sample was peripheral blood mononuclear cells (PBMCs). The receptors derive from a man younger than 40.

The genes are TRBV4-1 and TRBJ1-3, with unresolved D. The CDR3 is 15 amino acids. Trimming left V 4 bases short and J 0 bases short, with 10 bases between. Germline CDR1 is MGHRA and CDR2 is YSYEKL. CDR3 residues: CASSPGWSSGNTIYF. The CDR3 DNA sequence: TGCGCCAGCAGCCCGGGCTGGAGCTCTGGAAACACCATATATTTT.

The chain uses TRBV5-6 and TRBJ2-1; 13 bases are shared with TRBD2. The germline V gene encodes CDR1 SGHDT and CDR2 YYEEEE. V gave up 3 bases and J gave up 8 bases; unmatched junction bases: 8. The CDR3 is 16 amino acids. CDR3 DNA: TGTGCCAGCAGCTCACTAGCGGGGGGGCCAGGGGATGAGCAGTTCTTC. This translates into CASSSLAGGPGDEQFF. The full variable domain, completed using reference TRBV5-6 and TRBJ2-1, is DAGVTQSPTHLIKTRGQQVTLRCSPKSGHDTVSWYQQALGQGPQFIFQYYEEEERQRGNFPDRFSGHQFPNYSSELNVNALLLGDSALYLCASSSLAGGPGDEQFFGPGTRLTVL.

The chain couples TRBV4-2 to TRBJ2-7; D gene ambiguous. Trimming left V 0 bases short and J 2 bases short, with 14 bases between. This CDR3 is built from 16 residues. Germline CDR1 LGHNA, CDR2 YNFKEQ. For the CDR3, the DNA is TGTGCCAGCAGCCAAGATGGGCCAGGATCGACCTACGAGCAGTACTTC. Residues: CASSQDGPGSTYEQYF.

DNA of the CDR3: TGTGCCAGCAGCTCGACAGGGCTCGAGCAGTACTTC. Its protein product is CASSSTGLEQYF. This chain uses TRBV5-4 with TRBJ2-7, with TRBD1 matching 7 bases. Germline V gene data show CDR1 as SGHNT and CDR2 as YYREEE (reference sequence). The junction had 3 bases not matched to a gene; V was cut back by 3 bases and J by 6 bases. The CDR3 has 12 residues.

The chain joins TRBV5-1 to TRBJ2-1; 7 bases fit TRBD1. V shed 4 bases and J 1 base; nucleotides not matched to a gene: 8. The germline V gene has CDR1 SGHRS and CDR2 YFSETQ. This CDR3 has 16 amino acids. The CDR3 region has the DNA TGCGCCAGCAGCAAGGAAGGGGGCTGGTCCTACAATGAGCAGTTCTTC. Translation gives CASSKEGGWSYNEQFF.

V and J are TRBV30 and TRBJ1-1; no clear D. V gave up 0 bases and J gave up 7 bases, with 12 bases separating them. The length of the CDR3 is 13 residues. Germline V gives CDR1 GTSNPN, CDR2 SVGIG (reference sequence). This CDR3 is CAWSVPRPVEAFF. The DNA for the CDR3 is TGTGCCTGGAGTGTACCCAGGCCCGTTGAAGCTTTCTTT.

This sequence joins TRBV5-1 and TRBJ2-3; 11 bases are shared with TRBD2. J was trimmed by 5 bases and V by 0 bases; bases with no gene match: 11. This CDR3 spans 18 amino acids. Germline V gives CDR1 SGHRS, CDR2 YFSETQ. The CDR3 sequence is CASSLAGASGGPGDTQYF. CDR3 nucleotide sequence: TGCGCCAGCAGCTTGGCCGGTGCTAGCGGGGGGCCAGGAGATACGCAGTATTTT.

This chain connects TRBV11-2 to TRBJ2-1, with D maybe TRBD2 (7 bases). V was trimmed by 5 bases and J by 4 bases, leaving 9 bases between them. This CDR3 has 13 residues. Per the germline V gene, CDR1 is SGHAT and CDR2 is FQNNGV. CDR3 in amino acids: CASSRGGYNEQFF. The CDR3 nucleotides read TGTGCCAGCAGCAGGGGGGGTTACAATGAGCAGTTCTTC.

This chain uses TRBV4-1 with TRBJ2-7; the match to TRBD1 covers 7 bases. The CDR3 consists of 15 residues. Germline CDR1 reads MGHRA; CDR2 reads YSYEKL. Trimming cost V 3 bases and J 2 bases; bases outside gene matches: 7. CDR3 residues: CASSHPGQRTYEQYF. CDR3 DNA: TGCGCCAGCAGCCACCCGGGACAGCGAACCTACGAGCAGTACTTC.

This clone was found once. In nucleotides, the CDR3 is TGCGCCAGCAGCCAAGACTATGGGGGATTTACGCAGTATTTT. As protein: CASSQDYGGFTQYF. The chain couples TRBV4-1 to TRBJ2-3; tentatively, D is TRBD1 or TRBD2 (5 bases each). Germline V CDR1 and CDR2: MGHRA, YSYEKL. CDR3 length: 14 amino acids. V lost 0 bases and J lost 8, with 12 bases in between.

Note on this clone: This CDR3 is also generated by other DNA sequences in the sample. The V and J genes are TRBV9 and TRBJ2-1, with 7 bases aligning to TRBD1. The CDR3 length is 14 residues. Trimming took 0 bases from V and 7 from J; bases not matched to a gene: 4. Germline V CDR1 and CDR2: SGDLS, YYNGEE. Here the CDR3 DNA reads TGTGCCAGCAGCGTAGGACAGGGCGGGAATGAGCAGTTCTTC. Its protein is CASSVGQGGNEQFF.

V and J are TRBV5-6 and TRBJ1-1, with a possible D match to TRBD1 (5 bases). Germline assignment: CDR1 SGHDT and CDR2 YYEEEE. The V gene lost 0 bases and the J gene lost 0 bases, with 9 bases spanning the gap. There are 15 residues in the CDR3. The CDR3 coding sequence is TGTGCCAGCAGCTTGGTCGGGGGGATGAACACTGAAGCTTTCTTT. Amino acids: CASSLVGGMNTEAFF.

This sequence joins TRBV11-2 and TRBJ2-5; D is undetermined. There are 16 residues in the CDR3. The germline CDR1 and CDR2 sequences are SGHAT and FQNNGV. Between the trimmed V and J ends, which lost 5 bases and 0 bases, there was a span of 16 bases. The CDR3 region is CASSPYPPGYQETQYF. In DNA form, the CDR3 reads TGTGCCAGCAGCCCTTACCCTCCCGGATACCAAGAGACCCAGTACTTC.

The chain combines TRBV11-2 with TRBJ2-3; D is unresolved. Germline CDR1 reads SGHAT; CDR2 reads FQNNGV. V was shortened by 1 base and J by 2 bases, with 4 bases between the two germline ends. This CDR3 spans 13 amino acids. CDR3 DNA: TGTGCCAGCAGCTTAGTAACCACAGATACGCAGTATTTT. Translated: CASSLVTTDTQYF.

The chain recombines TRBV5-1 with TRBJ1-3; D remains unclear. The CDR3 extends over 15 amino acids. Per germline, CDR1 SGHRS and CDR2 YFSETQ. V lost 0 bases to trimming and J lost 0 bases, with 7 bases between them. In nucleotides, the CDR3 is TGCGCCAGCAGCTTGGGTCCGTCCTCTGGAAACACCATATATTTT. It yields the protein CASSLGPSSGNTIYF.

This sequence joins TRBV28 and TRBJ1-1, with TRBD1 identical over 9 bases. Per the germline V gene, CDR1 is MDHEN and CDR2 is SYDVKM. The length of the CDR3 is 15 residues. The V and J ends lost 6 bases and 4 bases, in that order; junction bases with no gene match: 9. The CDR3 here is CASSAQGAGGTEAFF. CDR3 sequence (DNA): TGTGCCAGCAGCGCACAGGGGGCGGGTGGCACTGAAGCTTTCTTT.

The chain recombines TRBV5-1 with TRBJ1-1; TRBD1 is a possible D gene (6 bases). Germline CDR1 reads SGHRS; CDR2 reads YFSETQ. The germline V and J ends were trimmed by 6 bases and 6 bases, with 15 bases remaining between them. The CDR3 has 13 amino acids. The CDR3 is CASTGGRGAEAFF. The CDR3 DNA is TGCGCCAGCACCGGGGGGCGAGGGGCTGAAGCTTTCTTT.

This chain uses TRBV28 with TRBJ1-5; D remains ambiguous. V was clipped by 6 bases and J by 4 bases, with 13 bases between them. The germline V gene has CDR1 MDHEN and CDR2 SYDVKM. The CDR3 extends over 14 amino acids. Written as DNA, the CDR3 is TGTGCCAGCAGCCCGCCACGGTCAAATCAGCCCCAGCATTTT. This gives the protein CASSPPRSNQPQHF.

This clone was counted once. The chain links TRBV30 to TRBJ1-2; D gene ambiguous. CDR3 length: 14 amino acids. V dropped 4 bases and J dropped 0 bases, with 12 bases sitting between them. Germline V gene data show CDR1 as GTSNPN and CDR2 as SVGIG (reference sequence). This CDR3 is CAWIKPGANYGYTF. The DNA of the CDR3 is TGTGCCTGGATTAAACCGGGAGCTAACTATGGCTACACCTTC.

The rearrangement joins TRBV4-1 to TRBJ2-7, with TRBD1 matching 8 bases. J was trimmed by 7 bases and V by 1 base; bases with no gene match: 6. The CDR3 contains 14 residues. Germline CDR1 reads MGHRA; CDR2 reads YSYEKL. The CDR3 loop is CASSQAQGAREQYF. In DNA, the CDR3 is TGCGCCAGCAGCCAAGCCCAGGGGGCGAGAGAGCAGTACTTC.

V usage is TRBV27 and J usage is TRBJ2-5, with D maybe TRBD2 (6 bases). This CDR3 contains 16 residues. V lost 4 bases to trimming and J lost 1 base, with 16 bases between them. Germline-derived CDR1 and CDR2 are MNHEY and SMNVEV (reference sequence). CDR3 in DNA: TGTGCCAGCAGTTCATCCAACGGGGGAACCCAAGAGACCCAGTACTTC. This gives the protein CASSSSNGGTQETQYF.

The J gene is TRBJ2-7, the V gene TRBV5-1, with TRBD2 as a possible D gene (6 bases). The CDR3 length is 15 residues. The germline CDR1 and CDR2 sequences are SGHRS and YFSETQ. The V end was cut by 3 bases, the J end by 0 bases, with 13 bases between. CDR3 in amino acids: CASSSLGGSSYEQYF. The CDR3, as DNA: TGCGCCAGCAGCTCGCTGGGGGGTTCCTCCTACGAGCAGTACTTC.

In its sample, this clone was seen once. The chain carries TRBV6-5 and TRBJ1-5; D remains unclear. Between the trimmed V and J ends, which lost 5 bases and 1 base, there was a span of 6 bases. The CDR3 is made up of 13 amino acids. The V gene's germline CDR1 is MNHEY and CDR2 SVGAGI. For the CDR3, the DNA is TGTGCCAGCAGTGCCCTGAGCAATCAGCCCCAGCATTTT. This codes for CASSALSNQPQHF.

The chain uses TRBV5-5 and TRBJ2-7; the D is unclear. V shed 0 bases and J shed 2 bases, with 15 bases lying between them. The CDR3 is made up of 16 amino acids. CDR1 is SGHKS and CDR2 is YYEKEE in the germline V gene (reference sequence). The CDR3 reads CASSLGVGPKTYEQYF. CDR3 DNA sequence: TGTGCCAGCAGCTTGGGAGTAGGGCCTAAGACCTACGAGCAGTACTTC.

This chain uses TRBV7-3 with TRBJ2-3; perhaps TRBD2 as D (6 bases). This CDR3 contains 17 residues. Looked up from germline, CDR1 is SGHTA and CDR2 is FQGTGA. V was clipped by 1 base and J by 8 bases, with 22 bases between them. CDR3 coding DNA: TGTGCCAGCAGCTTAATGGGGGGAGGTCAGGGCGGAGGTACGCAGTATTTT. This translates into CASSLMGGGQGGGTQYF.

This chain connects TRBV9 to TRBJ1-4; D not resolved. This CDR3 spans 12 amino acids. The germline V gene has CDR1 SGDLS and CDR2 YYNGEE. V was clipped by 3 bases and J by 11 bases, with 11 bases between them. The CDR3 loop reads CASSGTVGKLFF. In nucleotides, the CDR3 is TGTGCCAGCAGCGGGACGGTTGGGAAACTGTTTTTT.

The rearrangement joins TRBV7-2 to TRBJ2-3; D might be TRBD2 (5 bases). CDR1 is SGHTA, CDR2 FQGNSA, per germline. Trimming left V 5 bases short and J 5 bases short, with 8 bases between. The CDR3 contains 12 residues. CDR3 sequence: CASSPGLDTQYF. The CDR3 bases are TGTGCCAGCAGCCCCGGACTAGATACGCAGTATTTT.